This is a list of T cell receptor beta chains from one sample in a study of control samples from healthy donors and cancer patients. Profiling relied on immunoSEQ multiplex PCR, and the TCRdb table lists in-frame clones only, not all of them. The repertoire holds around 150,000 clones, around 90% seen once, with 4.9% in the top ten. Material for sequencing was blood. The origin of the receptors is a man aged 25-45 years in good health. CDR3s include the opening cysteine and the closing phenylalanine or tryptophan. The D gene is left open where the match is weak. Size values are once, few and many counts, or a class for expanded clones, and some rows have none.

v_call: TRBV5-6
j_call: TRBJ2-3
cdr3_length: 15
d_call: TRBD2
clone_size: -
cdr3_aa: CASSLELAGTDTQYF
cdr3_nt: TGTGCCAGCAGCTTGGAGCTAGCGGGCACAGATACGCAGTATTTT

v_call: TRBV5-4
j_call: TRBJ2-7
cdr3_length: 14
d_call: -
clone_size: -
cdr3_aa: CASSLEGLAGEQYF
cdr3_nt: TGTGCCAGCAGCTTGGAGGGTTTGGCTGGCGAGCAGTACTTC

v_call: TRBV27
j_call: TRBJ1-2
cdr3_length: 11
d_call: -
clone_size: -
cdr3_aa: CASRGAYGYTF
cdr3_nt: TGTGCCAGCAGGGGGGCCTATGGCTACACCTTC

v_call: TRBV6-1
j_call: TRBJ1-6
cdr3_length: 15
d_call: -
clone_size: many
cdr3_aa: CASSEGPGSGSPLHF
cdr3_nt: TGTGCCAGCAGTGAAGGACCAGGGTCAGGGTCACCCCTCCACTTT

v_call: TRBV30
j_call: TRBJ2-1
cdr3_length: 13
d_call: TRBD2
clone_size: -
cdr3_aa: CAWRGGSRNEQFF
cdr3_nt: TGTGCCTGGAGGGGCGGGAGTAGGAATGAGCAGTTCTTC

v_call: TRBV2
j_call: TRBJ2-3
cdr3_length: 14
d_call: -
clone_size: once
cdr3_aa: CASSDSRVFYTQYF
cdr3_nt: TGTGCCAGCAGTGATAGTAGGGTATTTTATACGCAGTATTTT

v_call: TRBV30
j_call: TRBJ1-1
cdr3_length: 13
d_call: -
clone_size: once
cdr3_aa: CAWSVSMNTEAFF
cdr3_nt: TGTGCCTGGAGTGTTTCTATGAACACTGAAGCTTTCTTT

v_call: TRBV30
j_call: TRBJ2-5
cdr3_length: 15
d_call: -
clone_size: -
cdr3_aa: CAWSPWVRVGETQYF
cdr3_nt: TGTGCCTGGAGTCCATGGGTCAGGGTGGGGGAGACCCAGTACTTC

v_call: TRBV20-1
j_call: TRBJ2-7
cdr3_length: 15
d_call: -
clone_size: once
cdr3_aa: CSASELEGFIYEQYF
cdr3_nt: TGCAGTGCTAGTGAACTGGAGGGGTTTATCTACGAGCAGTACTTC

v_call: TRBV5-1
j_call: TRBJ1-5
cdr3_length: 14
d_call: -
clone_size: -
cdr3_aa: CASSPDSSNQPQHF
cdr3_nt: TGCGCCAGCAGCCCGGACAGTAGCAATCAGCCCCAGCATTTT

v_call: TRBV12-5
j_call: TRBJ2-1
cdr3_length: 15
d_call: TRBD2
clone_size: -
cdr3_aa: CASGLTTSGDNEQFF
cdr3_nt: TGTGCTAGTGGTTTGACTACTAGCGGAGACAATGAGCAGTTCTTC

v_call: TRBV6-1
j_call: TRBJ2-7
cdr3_length: 14
d_call: TRBD1
clone_size: -
cdr3_aa: CASRTGTVAYEQYF
cdr3_nt: TGTGCCAGCAGGACCGGGACAGTAGCCTACGAGCAGTACTTC

v_call: TRBV4-3
j_call: TRBJ2-7
cdr3_length: 16
d_call: TRBD1
clone_size: -
cdr3_aa: CASSQELQGENYEQYF
cdr3_nt: TGCGCCAGCAGCCAAGAGCTCCAGGGGGAAAACTACGAGCAGTACTTC

v_call: TRBV3-1/TRBV3-2
j_call: TRBJ2-3
cdr3_length: 15
d_call: -
clone_size: -
cdr3_aa: CASSQGGFSTDTQYF
cdr3_nt: TGTGCCAGCAGCCAAGGGGGGTTTAGCACAGATACGCAGTATTTT

v_call: TRBV19
j_call: TRBJ1-1
cdr3_length: 13
d_call: -
clone_size: -
cdr3_aa: CASSAGRNTEAFF
cdr3_nt: TGTGCCAGTAGTGCCGGACGGAACACTGAAGCTTTCTTT